This T cell receptor (beta chain) stems from a study of T cell repertoires in cytomegalovirus infection. On the study more broadly: Public TCR beta signatures provided an indication of both CMV infection and a matching HLA type.

In this sample, this clonotype turned up a few times. Its matching antigen is unknown. Each CDR3 protein gets one entry after TCRdb re-called the reads with MiXCR. Among about 920,000 distinct CDR3 sequences listed, about a third were seen once. The study's findings and limits: CMV-specific TCR beta clonotypes restricted by HLA-C were the ones dominating the ex vivo response.

Sequencing was performed on cultured CD8+ T cells from PBMCs, taken from culture after CMV antigen stimulation. This clonotype was obtained from a human donor in good health (CMV status not recorded). Some clones in this sample may be carry-over from other donors' samples.

Written as DNA, the CDR3 is TGTGCCAGCAGCCAGGTACCGGGACAGGGACACCAAGAGACCCAGTACTTC. Translated: CASSQVPGQGHQETQYF. The V call is TRBV4-2, the J call TRBJ2-5; 9 bases fit TRBD1. Germline CDR1 reads LGHNA; CDR2 reads YNFKEQ. With 3 bases clipped from V and 0 bases from J, the junction kept 8 bases outside the gene matches. CDR3 size: 17 residues.